What follows are 26 T cell receptor beta chains derived from one specimen sequenced in a study of T cell responses to AZD1222 COVID-19 vaccine. Only in-frame clones appear in the TCRdb table, and some are missing; sequencing was by immunoSEQ multiplex PCR. The sample comprises 75,000 to 100,000 clones, 75% to 90% of which are singletons, and roughly 24% rests with the top ten. This specimen was peripheral blood, taken on day 0 of AZD1222 vaccination. Every receptor here comes from an adult in good health.

The chain combines TRBV5-6 with TRBJ1-4; D not resolved. Trimming pared 3 bases from V and 0 bases from J, leaving 18 bases between. This CDR3 has 18 residues. In germline, CDR1 is SGHDT, CDR2 YYEEEE. The CDR3 sequence: CASSSPGSLITTNEKLFF. The CDR3 coding sequence is TGTGCCAGCAGCTCTCCGGGAAGTTTAATCACAACTAATGAAAAACTGTTTTTT. The full variable domain, with the rest looked up from reference TRBV5-6 and TRBJ1-4, is DAGVTQSPTHLIKTRGQQVTLRCSPKSGHDTVSWYQQALGQGPQFIFQYYEEEERQRGNFPDRFSGHQFPNYSSELNVNALLLGDSALYLCASSSPGSLITTNEKLFFGSGTQLSVL.

V usage is TRBV4-2 and J usage is TRBJ2-7; TRBD2 aligns across 8 bases. Germline CDR1 reads LGHNA; CDR2 reads YNFKEQ. V shed 1 base, J shed 6 bases, and the junction held 8 bases outside the gene matches. CDR3 length: 15 amino acids. CDR3 sequence: CASSQARAGGGEQYF. As DNA, the CDR3 is TGTGCCAGCAGCCAAGCCAGGGCGGGAGGCGGCGAGCAGTACTTC.

V usage is TRBV10-3 and J usage is TRBJ1-1; maybe TRBD1 (5 bases). CDR1 ENHRY and CDR2 SYGVKD come from the germline V gene. Trimming pared 3 bases from V and 6 bases from J, leaving 8 bases between. The CDR3 is made up of 12 amino acids. The CDR3 loop reads CAISEKGAEAFF. The CDR3 DNA reads as TGTGCCATCAGTGAAAAAGGGGCTGAAGCTTTCTTT.

The chain recombines TRBV27 with TRBJ2-2, with no clear D. Germline assignment: CDR1 MNHEY and CDR2 SMNVEV (reference sequence). This CDR3 has 14 residues. Trimming shortened V by 3 bases and J by 1 base, and 6 bases separated the two germline ends. CDR3 residues: CASSLWENTGELFF. Written as DNA, the CDR3 is TGTGCCAGCAGTTTGTGGGAGAACACCGGGGAGCTGTTTTTT.

The V call is TRBV3-1 (or the pseudogene TRBV3-2), the J call TRBJ1-6; weak D call: TRBD1 (5 bases). V was pared by 1 base and J by 2 bases, with 6 bases between. The CDR3 length is 15 residues. Germline CDR1 is LGHDT and CDR2 is YNNKEL (reference sequence). CDR3 coding DNA: TGTGCCAGCAGCCAAGGGGGGACCTATAATTCACCCCTCCACTTT. Amino acids: CASSQGGTYNSPLHF.

In this sample, this clone turned up a few times. J is TRBJ2-7 and V is TRBV6-2 or TRBV6-3; 9 nucleotides align to TRBD2. Germline CDR1 reads MNHEY; CDR2 reads SVGEGT. V was clipped by 6 bases and J by 3 bases; unmatched bases: 6. This CDR3 is built from 14 residues. CDR3 nucleotides: TGTGCCAGCAGACCTCTAGCGGGGAGCTACGAGCAGTACTTC. Protein sequence: CASRPLAGSYEQYF.

The genes are TRBV25-1 and TRBJ2-7; 10 bases fit TRBD1. In germline, CDR1 is MGHDK, CDR2 SYGVNS. The V gene end was trimmed by 7 bases and the J gene end by 3 bases; junction bases not matched to a gene: 3. This CDR3 has 13 residues. The CDR3 spells CASTGTGVYEQYF. For the CDR3, the DNA is TGTGCCAGCACCGGGACAGGGGTCTACGAGCAGTACTTC.

This clone appeared a single time. This rearrangement joins TRBV7-9 to TRBJ2-1, with 9 bases fitting TRBD2. There are 15 residues in the CDR3. CDR1 SEHNR and CDR2 FQNEAQ come from the germline V gene (reference sequence). The ends lost 1 base at V and 5 bases at J; junction bases unmatched: 3. DNA for the CDR3: TGTGCCAGCAGCTTAGGGCTAGCGGGGAACAATGAGCAGTTCTTC. Protein sequence: CASSLGLAGNNEQFF.

This chain connects TRBV28 to TRBJ1-5, with TRBD1 matching 7 bases. Germline V gene data show CDR1 as MDHEN and CDR2 as SYDVKM. J lost 3 bases, V lost 7 bases, and 9 bases had no gene match. The CDR3 covers 15 residues. CDR3 in amino acids: CASNQQGPHNQPQHF. CDR3 DNA sequence: TGTGCCAGCAATCAACAGGGGCCTCACAATCAGCCCCAGCATTTT.

The chain has TRBV11-3 and TRBJ2-5; possible D gene TRBD1, 6 bases. The CDR3 loop spans 13 amino acids. From germline, CDR1 is SGHNT and CDR2 YENEEA. Deletions cut 6 bases from V and 3 bases from J, with 11 bases between. This CDR3 is CASSLRGKETQYF. Here the CDR3 DNA reads TGTGCCAGCAGTTTAAGGGGGAAAGAGACCCAGTACTTC.

CDR3 coding DNA: TGTGCCAGCAGCTTAAGGTTCAGCCAGCCTAACTACGAGCAGTACTTC. Residues: CASSLRFSQPNYEQYF. The rearrangement joins TRBV7-3 to TRBJ2-7; no clear D gene. Trimming took off 1 base at V and 3 bases at J, with 16 bases between the two ends. The CDR3 has 16 amino acids. Germline V gene sequence: CDR1 SGHTA, CDR2 FQGTGA.

This chain joins TRBV7-9 and TRBJ1-2; D is perhaps TRBD1 (5 bases). The V end was cut by 3 bases, the J end by 3 bases, with 8 bases between. The CDR3 has 13 amino acids. The V gene's germline CDR1 is SEHNR and CDR2 FQNEAQ (reference sequence). The CDR3 loop is CASSFQGHYGYTF. The DNA for the CDR3 is TGTGCCAGCAGCTTTCAGGGCCACTATGGCTACACCTTC.

The V gene is TRBV6-5, the J gene TRBJ2-1; D remains ambiguous. The CDR3 contains 12 residues. In germline, CDR1 is MNHEY, CDR2 SVGAGI. V was pared by 7 bases and J by 9 bases, with 13 bases between. In nucleotides, the CDR3 is TGTGCCAGCAACACCGCCATGATTGAGCAGTTCTTC. This translates into CASNTAMIEQFF.

The chain employs TRBV4-3 and TRBJ2-2; TRBD2 matches 10 bases. The CDR3 spans 16 residues. Germline V lookup: CDR1 LGHNA, CDR2 YSLEER. V shed 4 bases and J 2 bases; nucleotides not matched to a gene: 4. CDR3 loop: CASSPRTSGNTGELFF. As DNA, the CDR3 is TGCGCCAGCAGCCCCCGGACTAGCGGTAACACCGGGGAGCTGTTTTTT.

This chain connects TRBV28 to TRBJ1-2, with D maybe TRBD1 (5 bases). CDR1 is MDHEN and CDR2 is SYDVKM in the germline V gene. CDR3 length: 16 residues. Trimming left V 6 bases short and J 4 bases short, with 21 bases between. The CDR3 DNA follows: TGTGCCAGCAGAACCGGGACGGCCTACTCGGGCTATGGCTACACCTTC. Translating gives CASRTGTAYSGYGYTF.

The rearrangement joins TRBV6-1 to TRBJ1-5; D ambiguous. With 4 bases removed from V and 0 bases from J, the gap between germline ends came to 13 bases. The CDR3 runs to 16 residues. Germline CDR1 MNHNS, CDR2 SASEGT. The CDR3 bases are TGTGCCAGCAGTGGGCGGACCGCTTATAGCAATCAGCCCCAGCATTTT. This gives the protein CASSGRTAYSNQPQHF.

This chain links TRBV4-3 with TRBJ2-1, with 7 nucleotides matching TRBD1. The CDR3 has 14 residues. Per germline, CDR1 LGHNA and CDR2 YSLEER. Trimming at V came to 4 bases and at J to 7 bases, leaving 7 bases not matched to a gene. The CDR3 spells CASSPGTVGNEQFF. CDR3 DNA sequence: TGCGCCAGCAGCCCTGGGACAGTCGGTAATGAGCAGTTCTTC.

The J gene is TRBJ2-6, the V gene TRBV19; D is ambiguous. Germline lookup yields CDR1 LNHDA and CDR2 SQIVND (reference sequence). The V end was cut by 7 bases, the J end by 3 bases, with 10 bases between. The CDR3 has 14 amino acids. Here the CDR3 reads CASTRSDGANVLTF. The CDR3 coding sequence is TGTGCCAGTACCAGGTCAGATGGGGCCAACGTCCTGACTTTC.

The chain joins TRBV28 to TRBJ2-7; D perhaps matches TRBD1 (6 bases). Trimming took 1 base from V and 0 from J, leaving 10 bases between them. This CDR3 contains 15 residues. Germline V gene sequence: CDR1 MDHEN, CDR2 SYDVKM. The CDR3 DNA reads as TGTGCCAGCAGTTTATTGAACAGGGTCTCCTACGAGCAGTACTTC. Translation: CASSLLNRVSYEQYF.

J is TRBJ1-4 and V is TRBV6-5; 7 positions agree with TRBD1. Germline CDR1 is MNHEY and CDR2 is SVGAGI. Trimming at V came to 6 bases and at J to 8 bases, leaving 3 bases not matched to a gene. The CDR3 has 12 amino acids. For the CDR3, the DNA is TGTGCCAGCAGGGACAGGCGCGAAAAACTGTTTTTT. Translating it yields CASRDRREKLFF.

V gene TRBV4-1 combines with J gene TRBJ2-7; 10 positions match TRBD1. CDR1 is MGHRA and CDR2 is YSYEKL in the germline V gene. J lost 4 bases, V lost 1 base, and 4 bases had no gene match. The CDR3 loop spans 15 amino acids. The CDR3 DNA sequence: TGCGCCAGCAGCCAAGGACAGGGGGCTTCTTACGAGCAGTACTTC. Amino acids: CASSQGQGASYEQYF.

The genes are TRBV6-5 and TRBJ2-7, with D hard to call. This CDR3 has 14 residues. V lost 6 bases and J lost 2, with 14 bases in between. Germline V gene data show CDR1 as MNHEY and CDR2 as SVGAGI. This chain's CDR3 is CASRPDPSTYEQYF. Here the CDR3 DNA reads TGTGCCAGCAGGCCAGACCCATCCACCTACGAGCAGTACTTC.

This clone was seen only a few times. In DNA, the CDR3 is TGTGCCACCAGTGATTGGACAGGGGATAACTATGGCTACACCTTC. Translation: CATSDWTGDNYGYTF. V usage is TRBV24-1 and J usage is TRBJ1-2; TRBD1 matches at 9 bases. Unmatched junction bases numbered 1, after V lost 2 bases and J lost 1 base. The germline gives CDR1 KGHDR, CDR2 SFDVKD. The CDR3 totals 15 residues.

The rearrangement links TRBV3-1 (or the pseudogene TRBV3-2) to TRBJ1-1, with 7 nucleotides matching TRBD1. CDR3 length equals 16 residues. Germline V lookup: CDR1 LGHDT, CDR2 YNNKEL (reference sequence). With V trimmed by 6 bases and J by 1 base, 11 bases remained unmatched. The CDR3 here is CASSPRRGQRNTEAFF. The CDR3 DNA sequence: TGTGCCAGCAGTCCAAGGAGGGGACAGAGGAACACTGAAGCTTTCTTT.

The chain is built from TRBV28 and TRBJ2-3; D may be TRBD2 (5 bases). V lost 2 bases, J lost 2 bases, and 8 bases lay in between. Germline values: CDR1 MDHEN, CDR2 SYDVKM. The CDR3 length is 14 residues. The CDR3 loop is CASSLVGNTDTQYF. In DNA form, the CDR3 reads TGTGCCAGCAGTTTAGTCGGGAACACAGATACGCAGTATTTT.

The chain uses TRBV18 and TRBJ2-3, with D possibly being TRBD2 (5 bases). V was clipped by 4 bases and J by 0 bases, with 17 bases between them. The germline V gene encodes CDR1 KGHSH and CDR2 LQKENI. The CDR3 runs to 17 residues. The CDR3 reads CASSLSLGSLSTDTQYF. CDR3 DNA: TGTGCCAGCTCACTCAGTCTGGGGAGCCTCAGCACAGATACGCAGTATTTT.